These 7 T cell receptor beta chains came from one sample sequenced in a study of CD8+CD57+ T cells in acquired aplastic anemia (dated by TCRdb to the late 2010s). Sequencing was carried out with an Illumina HiSeq 2000. Genomic DNA served as template for TCR beta VDJ combination and CDR3 sequence profiling. The raw public reads went through TCRdb reprocessing: fastp at Q25, MiXCR clone calling, in-frame beta chains kept. Every distinct CDR3 protein forms one entry, paired with its most common genes and DNA. For this sample the table gives around 430,000 distinct CDR3 sequences, of which approximately 33% were detected only once. The ten largest clones capture nearly 0.85% of the sample. The patients picked for sequencing were ones in whom flow cytometry had shown an expansion of CD8+CD57+ cells. The sample was sorted CD4+, CD8+, or CD8+CD57+ T cells (not recorded which) from PBMCs. The source is a human donor with aplastic anemia.

This clonotype was detected a few times. The chain employs TRBV7-3 and TRBJ1-5, with 7 bases lining up with TRBD1. The junction had 5 bases not matched to a gene; V was cut back by 5 bases and J by 1 base. The CDR3 has 15 residues. Germline CDR1 and CDR2: SGHTA and FQGTGA. The CDR3 coding sequence is TGTGCCAGCAGCCAGGGGGACGGGAGCAATCAGCCCCAGCATTTT. Protein: CASSQGDGSNQPQHF.

Notes on this clonotype: An end of the junction does not agree with germline; a read error may underlie this. The gene calls are TRBV6-1 and TRBJ2-7, with 8 positions matching TRBD1. In germline, CDR1 is MNHNS, CDR2 SASEGT. This CDR3 has 14 amino acids. The CDR3 reads CVSRRTGTSYEQYF. The CDR3 nucleotides read TGTGTCAGCAGAAGGACAGGGACATCCTACGAGCAGTACTTC.

This clonotype showed up just a few times. The chain is built from TRBV5-1 and TRBJ1-1, with 9 bases that match TRBD1. The CDR3 has 15 residues. CDR1 is SGHRS, CDR2 YFSETQ, per germline. V shed 2 bases, J shed 1 base, and the junction held 3 bases outside the gene matches. CDR3 in DNA: TGCGCCAGCAGCTTAAAGGACAGGGGGAACACTGAAGCTTTCTTT. Translating gives CASSLKDRGNTEAFF.

This chain uses TRBV20-1 with TRBJ2-3, with 10 positions matching TRBD2. After removal of 4 bases from V and 1 base from J, the junction contained 8 bases not matched to a gene. The CDR3 consists of 16 residues. Germline V gene data show CDR1 as DFQATT and CDR2 as SNEGSKA (reference sequence). CDR3 nucleotides: TGCAGTGCTAAGCCGTCTAGCGGGGGACGCACAGATACGCAGTATTTT. Translating it yields CSAKPSSGGRTDTQYF.

This clonotype was seen a handful of times. The chain uses TRBV19 and TRBJ2-1, with a possible D match to TRBD2 (5 bases). Germline V gene data show CDR1 as LNHDA and CDR2 as SQIVND (reference sequence). The V gene lost 4 bases and the J gene lost 0 bases, with 16 bases spanning the gap. The CDR3 covers 17 residues. CDR3 sequence reads: CASSSYARASSYNEQFF. As DNA, the CDR3 is TGTGCCAGTAGTAGTTACGCGAGGGCGAGCTCCTACAATGAGCAGTTCTTC.

This clonotype was counted at least ten times. The CDR3 sequence is CSAHPTGVGGYTF. DNA for the CDR3: TGCAGTGCTCATCCCACAGGGGTGGGTGGCTACACCTTC. The genes are TRBV20-1 and TRBJ1-2, with 7 bases matching TRBD1. J lost 7 bases, V lost 5 bases, and 10 bases had no gene match. The CDR3 sequence is 13 residues long. From germline, CDR1 is DFQATT and CDR2 SNEGSKA (reference sequence).

This clonotype was counted ten times or more. CDR3 DNA: TGTGCCAGCAGTGAAGAAAGTGGGGCTAATGAAAAACTGTTTTTT. Its protein product is CASSEESGANEKLFF. V and J are TRBV2 and TRBJ1-4; D is ambiguous. V lost 1 base to trimming and J lost 3 bases, with 9 bases between them. CDR3 length: 15 residues. Germline lookup yields CDR1 SNHLY and CDR2 FYNNEI.